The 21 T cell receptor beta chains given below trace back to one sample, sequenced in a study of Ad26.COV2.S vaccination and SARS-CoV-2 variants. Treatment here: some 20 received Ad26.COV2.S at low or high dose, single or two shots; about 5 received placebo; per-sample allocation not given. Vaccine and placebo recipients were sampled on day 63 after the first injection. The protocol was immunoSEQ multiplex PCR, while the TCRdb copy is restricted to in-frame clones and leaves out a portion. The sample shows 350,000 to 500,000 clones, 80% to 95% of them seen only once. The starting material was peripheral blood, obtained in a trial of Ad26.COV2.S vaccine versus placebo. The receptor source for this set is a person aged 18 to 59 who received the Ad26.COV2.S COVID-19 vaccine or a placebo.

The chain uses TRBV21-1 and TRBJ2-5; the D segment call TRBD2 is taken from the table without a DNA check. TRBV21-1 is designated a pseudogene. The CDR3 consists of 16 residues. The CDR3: CASSKEEAEPGETQYF. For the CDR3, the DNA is TGTGCCAGCAGCAAAGAGGAGGCGGAGCCCGGTGAGACCCAGTACTTC.

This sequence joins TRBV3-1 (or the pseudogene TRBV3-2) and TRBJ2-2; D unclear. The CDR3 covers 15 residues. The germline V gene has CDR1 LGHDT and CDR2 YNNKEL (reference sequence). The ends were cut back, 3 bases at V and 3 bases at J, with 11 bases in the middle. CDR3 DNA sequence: TGTGCCAGCAGCCAGTCTTCGGGCTACACCGGGGAGCTGTTTTTT. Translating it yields CASSQSSGYTGELFF.

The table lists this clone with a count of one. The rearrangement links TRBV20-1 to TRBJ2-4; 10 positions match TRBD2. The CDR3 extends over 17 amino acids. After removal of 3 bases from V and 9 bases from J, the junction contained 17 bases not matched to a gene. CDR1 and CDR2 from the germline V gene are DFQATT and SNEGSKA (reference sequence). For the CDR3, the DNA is TGCAGTGCTAGTGGGCCCCTTGGGGAGCGGGAGGGGGGCATTCAGTACTTC. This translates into CSASGPLGEREGGIQYF.

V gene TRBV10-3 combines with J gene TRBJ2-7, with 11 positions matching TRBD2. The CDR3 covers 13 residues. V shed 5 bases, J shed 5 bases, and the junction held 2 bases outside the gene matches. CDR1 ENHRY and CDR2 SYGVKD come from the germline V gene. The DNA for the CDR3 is TGTGCCATCAGTCTAGCGGGAGGAGACGAGCAGTACTTC. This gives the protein CAISLAGGDEQYF.

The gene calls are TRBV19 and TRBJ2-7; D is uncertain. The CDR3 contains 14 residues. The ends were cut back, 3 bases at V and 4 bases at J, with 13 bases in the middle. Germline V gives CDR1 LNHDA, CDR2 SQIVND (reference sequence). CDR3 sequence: CASSISPAAYEQYF. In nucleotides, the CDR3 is TGTGCCAGTAGTATCAGCCCCGCAGCGTACGAGCAGTACTTC.

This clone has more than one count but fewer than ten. Here the CDR3 DNA reads TGTGCCTGGAGTGGGGACATGTCTGGTCAGCCCCAGCATTTT. This translates into CAWSGDMSGQPQHF. The rearrangement joins TRBV30 to TRBJ1-5, with a tentative D call TRBD1 (6 bases). Germline V gene sequence: CDR1 GTSNPN, CDR2 SVGIG (reference sequence). V was trimmed by 1 base and J by 6 bases, leaving 13 bases between them. The CDR3 is 14 residues long.

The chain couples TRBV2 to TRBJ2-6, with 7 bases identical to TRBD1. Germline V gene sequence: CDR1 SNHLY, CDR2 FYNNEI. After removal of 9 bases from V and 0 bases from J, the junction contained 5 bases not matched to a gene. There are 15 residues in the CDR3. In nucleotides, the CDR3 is TGTGCCAGGGACAGGTTTTCCTCTGGGGCCAACGTCCTGACTTTC. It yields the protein CARDRFSSGANVLTF. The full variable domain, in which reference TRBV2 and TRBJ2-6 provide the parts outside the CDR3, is EPEVTQTPSHQVTQMGQEVILRCVPISNHLYFYWYRQILGQKVEFLVSFYNNEISEKSEIFDDQFSVERPDGSNFTLKIRSTKLEDSAMYFCARDRFSSGANVLTFGAGSRLTVL.

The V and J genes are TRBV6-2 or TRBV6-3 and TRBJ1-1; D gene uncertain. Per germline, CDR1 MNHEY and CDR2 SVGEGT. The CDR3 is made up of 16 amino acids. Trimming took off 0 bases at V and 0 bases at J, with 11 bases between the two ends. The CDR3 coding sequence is TGTGCCAGCAGTTACTCGATGTCAGACTTGAACACTGAAGCTTTCTTT. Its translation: CASSYSMSDLNTEAFF.

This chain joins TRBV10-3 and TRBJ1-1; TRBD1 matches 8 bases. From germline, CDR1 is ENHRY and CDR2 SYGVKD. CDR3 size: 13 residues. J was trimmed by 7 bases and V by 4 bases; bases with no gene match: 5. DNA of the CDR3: TGTGCCATCAGTGGGGGACAGGCCCGTGAAGCTTTCTTT. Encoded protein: CAISGGQAREAFF.

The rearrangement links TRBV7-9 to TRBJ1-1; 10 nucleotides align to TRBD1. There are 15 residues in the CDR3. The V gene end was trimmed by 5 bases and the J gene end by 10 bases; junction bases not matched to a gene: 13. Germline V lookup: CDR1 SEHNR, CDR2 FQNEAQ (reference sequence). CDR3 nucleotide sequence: TGTGCCAGCAGCCTGGATAGAGGGACAGGGGAGGTAGCTTTCTTT. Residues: CASSLDRGTGEVAFF.

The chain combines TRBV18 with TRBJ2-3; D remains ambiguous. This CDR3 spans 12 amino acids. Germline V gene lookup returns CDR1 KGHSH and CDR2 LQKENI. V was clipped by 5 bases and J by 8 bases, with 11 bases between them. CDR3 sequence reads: CASSSLPGTQYF. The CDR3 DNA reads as TGTGCCAGCTCATCTCTGCCGGGTACGCAGTATTTT. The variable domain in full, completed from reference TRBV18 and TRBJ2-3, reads NAGVMQNPRHLVRRRGQEARLRCSPMKGHSHVYWYRQLPEEGLKFMVYLQKENIIDESGMPKERFSAEFPKEGPSILRIQQVVRGDSAAYFCASSSLPGTQYFGPGTRLTVL.

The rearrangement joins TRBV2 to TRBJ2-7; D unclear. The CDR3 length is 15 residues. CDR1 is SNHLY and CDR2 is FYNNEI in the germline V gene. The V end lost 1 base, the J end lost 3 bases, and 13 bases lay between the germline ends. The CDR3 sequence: CASSEGSVPYYEQYF. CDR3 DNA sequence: TGTGCCAGCAGTGAAGGTTCAGTCCCATACTACGAGCAGTACTTC.

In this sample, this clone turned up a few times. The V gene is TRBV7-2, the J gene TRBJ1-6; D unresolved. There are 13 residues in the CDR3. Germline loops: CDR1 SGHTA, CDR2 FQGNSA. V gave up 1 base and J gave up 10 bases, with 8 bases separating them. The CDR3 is CASSLEVSSPLHF. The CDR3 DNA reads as TGTGCCAGCAGCTTAGAAGTCAGCTCACCCCTCCACTTT.

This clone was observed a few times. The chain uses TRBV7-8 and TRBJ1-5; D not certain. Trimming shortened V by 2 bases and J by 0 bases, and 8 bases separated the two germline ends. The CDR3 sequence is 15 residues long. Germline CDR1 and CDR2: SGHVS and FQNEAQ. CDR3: CASSLRRDSNQPQHF. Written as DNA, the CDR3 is TGTGCCAGCAGCTTACGGCGAGATAGCAATCAGCCCCAGCATTTT.

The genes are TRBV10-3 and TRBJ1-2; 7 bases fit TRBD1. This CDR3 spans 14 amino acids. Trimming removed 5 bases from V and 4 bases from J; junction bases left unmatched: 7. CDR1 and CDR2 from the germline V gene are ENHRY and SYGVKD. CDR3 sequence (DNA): TGTGCCATCAGTTCAAGGGGGCAGAGCTATGGCTACACCTTC. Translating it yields CAISSRGQSYGYTF.

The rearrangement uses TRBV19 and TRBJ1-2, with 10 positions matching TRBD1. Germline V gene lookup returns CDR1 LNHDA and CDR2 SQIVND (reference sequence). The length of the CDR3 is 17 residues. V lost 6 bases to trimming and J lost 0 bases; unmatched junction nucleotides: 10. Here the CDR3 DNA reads TGTGCCAGTAGCACCGGGACAGGGGTCACATCTAACTATGGCTACACCTTC. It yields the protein CASSTGTGVTSNYGYTF.

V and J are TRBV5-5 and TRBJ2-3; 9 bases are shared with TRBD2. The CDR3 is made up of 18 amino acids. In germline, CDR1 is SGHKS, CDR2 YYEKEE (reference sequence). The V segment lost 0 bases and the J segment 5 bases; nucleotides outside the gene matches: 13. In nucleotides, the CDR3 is TGTGCCAGCAGCTTGGCCCTAGCGGGACTTATTGGACGAGATACGCAGTATTTT. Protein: CASSLALAGLIGRDTQYF.

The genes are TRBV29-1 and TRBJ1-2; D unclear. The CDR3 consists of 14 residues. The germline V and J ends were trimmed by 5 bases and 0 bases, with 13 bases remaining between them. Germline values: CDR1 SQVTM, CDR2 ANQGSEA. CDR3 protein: CSVKGTQANYGYTF. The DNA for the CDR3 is TGCAGCGTTAAAGGTACTCAAGCTAACTATGGCTACACCTTC.

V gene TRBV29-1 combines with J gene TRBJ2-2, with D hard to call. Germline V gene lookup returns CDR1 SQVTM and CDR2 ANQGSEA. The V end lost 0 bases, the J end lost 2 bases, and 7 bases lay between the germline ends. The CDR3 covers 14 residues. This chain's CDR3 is CSVEDLSNTGELFF. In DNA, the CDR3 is TGCAGCGTTGAAGATCTGTCTAACACCGGGGAGCTGTTTTTT.

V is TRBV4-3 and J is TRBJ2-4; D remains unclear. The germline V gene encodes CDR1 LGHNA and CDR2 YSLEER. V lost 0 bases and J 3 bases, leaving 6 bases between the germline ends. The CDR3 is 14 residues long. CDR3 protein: CASSQETDKNIQYF. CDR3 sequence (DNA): TGCGCCAGCAGCCAAGAAACAGACAAAAACATTCAGTACTTC.

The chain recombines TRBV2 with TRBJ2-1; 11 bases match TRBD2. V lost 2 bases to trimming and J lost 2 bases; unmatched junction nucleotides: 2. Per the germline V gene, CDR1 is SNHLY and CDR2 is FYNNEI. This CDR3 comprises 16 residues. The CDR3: CASSELLAGAYNEQFF. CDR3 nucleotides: TGTGCCAGCAGTGAATTACTAGCGGGGGCCTACAATGAGCAGTTCTTC.